This T cell receptor (beta chain) was profiled in a study of identical twins. Trimming pared 9 bases from V and 4 bases from J, leaving 19 bases between. The CDR3 runs 14 residues. CDR1 and CDR2 (germline): SGHDT, YYEEEE. Carrying unique molecular identifiers, the cDNA also gained a universal primer site through template switching. TCRdb independently ran MiXCR on the 5' RACE reads; one entry per CDR3 protein. The table has 700,000 or so distinct CDR3 sequences, approximately 9% seen once. These data are also associated with another study on yellow fever vaccine responses in identical twins. That publication notes: Reportedly, the T cell response mounted by twins to vaccine seemed partly convergent, partly personalized.

The sample consisted of PBMCs. The clonotype comes from a woman aged 18-29 years in good health. This chain joins TRBV5-6 and TRBJ1-2; no firm D call. The CDR3 nucleotides are TGTGCCACCACAACAGTTCGTTTACGCTATGGCTACACCTTC. This translates into CATTTVRLRYGYTF.